One T cell receptor (beta chain) is described in this entry. The antigen is unknown. The CDR3 has 17 residues. V lost 2 bases to trimming and J lost 8 bases; unmatched junction nucleotides: 15. Germline V CDR1 and CDR2: SGHKS, YYEKEE (reference sequence). The sample belongs to a study of cytomegalovirus exposure and HLA in healthy donors. Overall study results and limits: Altogether, about 160 TCR beta chains were recorded as cytomegalovirus-associated. Using the classifier, cytomegalovirus status was reportedly diagnosed with high specificity and sensitivity.

The data were produced by immunoSEQ multiplex PCR, yet TCRdb's version contains in-frame clones alone and is incomplete. Of 100,000 to 150,000 clones in the sample, approximately 90% were seen once. Source material: PBMCs. This sequence originates from a woman under 30 in good health and CMV-seronegative. The chain recombines TRBV5-5 with TRBJ2-1; 8 nucleotides line up with TRBD2. The CDR3 region has the DNA TGTGCCAGCAGCTTAACGACGCGGGGGGACTCTATGTATGAGCAGTTCTTC. This translates into CASSLTTRGDSMYEQFF.